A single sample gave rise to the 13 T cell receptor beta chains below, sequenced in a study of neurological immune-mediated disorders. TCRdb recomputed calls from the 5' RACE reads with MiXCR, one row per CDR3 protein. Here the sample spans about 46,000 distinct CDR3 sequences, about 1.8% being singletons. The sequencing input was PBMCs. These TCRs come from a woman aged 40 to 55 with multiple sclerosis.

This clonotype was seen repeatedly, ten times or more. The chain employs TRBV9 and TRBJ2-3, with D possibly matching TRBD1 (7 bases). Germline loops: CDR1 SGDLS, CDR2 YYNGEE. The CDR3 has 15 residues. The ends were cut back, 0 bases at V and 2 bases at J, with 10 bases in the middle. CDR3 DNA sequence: TGTGCCAGCAGCGTAGGCGGGACAGCCACAGATACGCAGTATTTT. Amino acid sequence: CASSVGGTATDTQYF.

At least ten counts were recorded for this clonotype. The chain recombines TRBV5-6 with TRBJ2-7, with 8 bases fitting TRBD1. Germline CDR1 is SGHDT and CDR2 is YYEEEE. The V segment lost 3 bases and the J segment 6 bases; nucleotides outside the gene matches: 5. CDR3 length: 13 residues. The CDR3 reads CASSSPRGPEQYF. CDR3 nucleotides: TGTGCCAGCAGCTCACCCAGGGGGCCCGAGCAGTACTTC.

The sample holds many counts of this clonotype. DNA for the CDR3: TGTGCCAGCAGGAGACAGGGGAACGAGCAGTACTTC. Protein: CASRRQGNEQYF. This chain joins TRBV6-2 or TRBV6-3 and TRBJ2-7, with 8 positions matching TRBD1. The ends lost 6 bases at V and 5 bases at J; junction bases unmatched: 3. Germline CDR1 and CDR2: MNHEY and SVGEGT. The CDR3 sequence is 12 residues long.

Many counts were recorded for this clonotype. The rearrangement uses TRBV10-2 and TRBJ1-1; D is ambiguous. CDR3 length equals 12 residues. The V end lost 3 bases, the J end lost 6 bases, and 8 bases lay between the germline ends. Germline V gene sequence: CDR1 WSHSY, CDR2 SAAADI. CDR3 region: CASSDSLSEAFF. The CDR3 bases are TGCGCCAGCAGTGACAGTTTATCTGAAGCTTTCTTT.

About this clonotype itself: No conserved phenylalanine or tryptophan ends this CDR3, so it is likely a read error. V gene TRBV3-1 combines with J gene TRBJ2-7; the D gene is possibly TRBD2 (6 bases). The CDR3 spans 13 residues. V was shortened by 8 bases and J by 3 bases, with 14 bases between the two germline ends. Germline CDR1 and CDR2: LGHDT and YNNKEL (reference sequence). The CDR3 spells CASGRAGRYEQYN. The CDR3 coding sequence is TGTGCCAGCGGAAGGGCGGGACGCTACGAGCAGTACAAC.

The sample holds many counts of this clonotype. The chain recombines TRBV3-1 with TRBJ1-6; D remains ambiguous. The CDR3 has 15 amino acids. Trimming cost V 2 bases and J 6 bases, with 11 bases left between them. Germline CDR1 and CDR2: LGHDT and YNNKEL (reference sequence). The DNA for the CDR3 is TGTGCCAGCAGCCAAAGAACACGGTTTAATTCACCCCTCCACTTT. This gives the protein CASSQRTRFNSPLHF.

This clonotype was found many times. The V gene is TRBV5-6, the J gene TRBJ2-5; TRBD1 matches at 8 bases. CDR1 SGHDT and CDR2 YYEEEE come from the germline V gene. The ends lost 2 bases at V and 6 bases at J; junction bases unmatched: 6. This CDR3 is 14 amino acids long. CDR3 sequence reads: CASSLWQGAKTQYF. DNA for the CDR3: TGTGCCAGCAGCTTATGGCAGGGGGCGAAGACCCAGTACTTC. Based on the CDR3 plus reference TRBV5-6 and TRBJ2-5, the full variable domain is DAGVTQSPTHLIKTRGQQVTLRCSPKSGHDTVSWYQQALGQGPQFIFQYYEEEERQRGNFPDRFSGHQFPNYSSELNVNALLLGDSALYLCASSLWQGAKTQYFGPGTRLLVL.

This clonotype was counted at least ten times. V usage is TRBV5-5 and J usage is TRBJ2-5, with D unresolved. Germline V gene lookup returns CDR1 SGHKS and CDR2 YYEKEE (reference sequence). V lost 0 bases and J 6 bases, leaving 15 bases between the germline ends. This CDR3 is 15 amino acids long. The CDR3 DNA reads TGTGCCAGCAGCTTGGCCACTGCAGGCCAGAAGACCCAGTACTTC. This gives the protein CASSLATAGQKTQYF.

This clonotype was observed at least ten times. This CDR3 is CASRTNSYEQYF. The CDR3, as DNA: TGTGCCAGCAGGACCAACTCGTACGAGCAGTACTTC. This chain connects TRBV6-6 to TRBJ2-7, with D unresolved. V lost 6 bases, J lost 4 bases, and 10 bases lay in between. This CDR3 is built from 12 residues. CDR1 MNHNY and CDR2 SVGAGI come from the germline V gene (reference sequence).

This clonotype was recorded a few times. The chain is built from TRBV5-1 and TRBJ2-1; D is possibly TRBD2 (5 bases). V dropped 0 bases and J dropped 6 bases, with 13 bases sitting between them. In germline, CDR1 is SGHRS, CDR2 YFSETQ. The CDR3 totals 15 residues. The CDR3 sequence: CASSLDGIMINEQFF. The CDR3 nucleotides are TGCGCCAGCAGCTTGGACGGGATTATGATCAATGAGCAGTTCTTC.

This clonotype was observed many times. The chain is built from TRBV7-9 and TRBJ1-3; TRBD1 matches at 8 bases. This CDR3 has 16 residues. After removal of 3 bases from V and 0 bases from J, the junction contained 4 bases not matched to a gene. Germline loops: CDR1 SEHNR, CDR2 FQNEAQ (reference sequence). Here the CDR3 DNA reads TGTGCCAGCAGCTTGGACAGGGCCTCCTCTGGAAACACCATATATTTT. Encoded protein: CASSLDRASSGNTIYF.

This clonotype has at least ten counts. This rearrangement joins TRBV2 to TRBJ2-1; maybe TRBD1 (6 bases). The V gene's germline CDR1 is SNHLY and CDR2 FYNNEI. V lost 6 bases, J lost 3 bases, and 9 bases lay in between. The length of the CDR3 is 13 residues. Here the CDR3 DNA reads TGTGCCAGCAGGCTGGACAGCTACAATGAGCAGTTCTTC. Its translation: CASRLDSYNEQFF.

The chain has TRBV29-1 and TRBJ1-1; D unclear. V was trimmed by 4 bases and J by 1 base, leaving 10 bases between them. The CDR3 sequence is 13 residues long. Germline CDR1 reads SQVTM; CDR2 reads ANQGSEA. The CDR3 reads CSVARDKNTEAFF. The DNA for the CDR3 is TGCAGCGTTGCGAGGGATAAGAACACTGAAGCTTTCTTT.